This T cell receptor beta chain was obtained from a study of metastatic and nonmetastatic thyroid tumors. Background on the study: Repertoires from blood and tumor or nodule tissue of malignant and benign thyroid patients were compared.

There were no patients who had received any treatment before thyroid surgery. This CDR3 spans 16 amino acids. Trimming stripped 7 bases from V and 0 bases from J, with 17 bases between. From germline, CDR1 is MNHNS and CDR2 SASEGT. This clone was counted at least ten times. TCRdb re-called clones via MiXCR from the PCR reads. This sample carries about 23,000 clones, around 21% of them seen once, and the ten largest clones take around 6.9%. Input material: blood. The clonotype originates from a female donor with papillary thyroid cancer or a benign thyroid nodule (not recorded which). Some clones in this sample may be carry-over from other donors' samples. The chain employs TRBV6-1 and TRBJ2-3; possibly TRBD2 for D (6 bases). This CDR3 reads CASIGLPGVSTDTQYF. In DNA form, the CDR3 reads TGTGCCAGCATAGGGCTCCCGGGGGTTAGCACAGATACGCAGTATTTT.